The 29 T cell receptor beta chains reported below all come from one sample, sequenced in a study of regulatory T cells in long-lasting Graves disease. In building TCR beta libraries, iRepertoire HTBI primers were used together with Arm-PCR of CDR3 regions. TCRdb passed the multiplex PCR reads through MiXCR, listing each CDR3 protein once. The table includes around 480,000 distinct CDR3 sequences, 15% to 20% detected once. Time point reported: newly diagnosed GD, antithyroid drugs for less than 3 months. Following extraction of RNA from PBMCs, that RNA was used to make the TCR library. This sample also appeared in a second study, on T cells in Graves' hyperthyroidism and ophthalmopathy.

Sequences were derived from peripheral blood mononuclear cells (PBMCs), sampled at new diagnosis, from a patient treated with antithyroid drugs. The receptor set was obtained from a man aged 40-50 years with Graves disease.

This clonotype was counted between two and nine times. This likely reflects a read error, since a far larger clone is one base away. The CDR3 ends on some other residue instead of the conserved phenylalanine or tryptophan, so this is likely a read error. CDR3 in amino acids: CASSLQLPYREETQYS. CDR3 DNA sequence: TGTGCCAGCTCACTCCAACTACCGTACCGGGAGGAGACCCAGTACTCC. The chain combines TRBV12-3 or TRBV12-4 with TRBJ2-5; TRBD2 might be the D (6 bases). The CDR3 has 16 amino acids. V shed 8 bases and J shed 5 bases, with 24 bases lying between them.

The gene calls are TRBV3-1 and TRBJ2-3; 10 nucleotides align to TRBD2. The CDR3 has 14 amino acids. V shed 3 bases and J 9 bases; nucleotides not matched to a gene: 6. CDR1 LGHDT and CDR2 YNNKEL come from the germline V gene (reference sequence). CDR3 sequence reads: CASSHLLAGATQYF. CDR3 DNA sequence: TGTGCCAGCAGCCACCTTCTAGCGGGAGCGACGCAGTATTTT.

This clonotype has a handful of counts. V and J are TRBV7-6 and TRBJ1-4, with D perhaps matching TRBD1 (6 bases). The length of the CDR3 is 16 residues. From germline, CDR1 is SGHVS and CDR2 FNYEAQ. V lost 1 base to trimming and J lost 6 bases, with 15 bases between them. This CDR3 reads CASSLVGGLSYEKLFF. In DNA form, the CDR3 reads TGTGCCAGCAGCTTAGTCGGGGGGCTGAGTTATGAAAAACTGTTTTTT.

The chain employs TRBV29-1 and TRBJ2-5, with 7 nucleotides matching TRBD2. Germline CDR1 reads SQVTM; CDR2 reads ANQGSEA. Trimming cost V 6 bases and J 5 bases; bases outside gene matches: 18. The CDR3 is 16 amino acids. The CDR3 nucleotides read TGCAGCGTGACATCCGGGGAGGGGTGGCTACAGGAGACCCAGTACTTC. It specifies CSVTSGEGWLQETQYF.

The chain uses TRBV20-1 and TRBJ2-7; D is possibly TRBD2 (7 bases). CDR1 DFQATT and CDR2 SNEGSKA come from the germline V gene (reference sequence). The CDR3 totals 17 residues. Trimming pared 2 bases from V and 0 bases from J, leaving 20 bases between. The CDR3 coding sequence is TGCAGTGCTAGATGGGGGGCTAGCGGACGGAGCTCCTACGAGCAGTACTTC. The encoded protein is CSARWGASGRSSYEQYF.

There are many counts of this clonotype. The chain employs TRBV20-1 and TRBJ2-5; no clear D. The CDR3 is made up of 11 amino acids. Deletions cut 3 bases from V and 5 bases from J, with 7 bases between. CDR1 is DFQATT and CDR2 is SNEGSKA in the germline V gene (reference sequence). Here the CDR3 reads CSARNGETQYF. The CDR3, as DNA: TGCAGTGCTAGGAACGGCGAGACCCAGTACTTC.

This clonotype was found a few times. This rearrangement joins TRBV19 to TRBJ2-1; the D gene is possibly TRBD1 (6 bases). The CDR3 runs to 15 residues. Trimming pared 6 bases from V and 6 bases from J, leaving 18 bases between. Germline V CDR1 and CDR2: LNHDA, SQIVND (reference sequence). DNA for the CDR3: TGTGCCAGTAGCCCCGGACAGAGTACCTTCAATGAGCAGTTCTTC. It codes for CASSPGQSTFNEQFF.

In this sample, this clonotype turned up many times. The DNA of the CDR3 is TGCGCCAGCGGGCCCCACGACGAGCAGTACTTC. Translation gives CASGPHDEQYF. The rearrangement joins TRBV5-1 to TRBJ2-7; D call uncertain. This CDR3 is built from 11 residues. Germline CDR1 SGHRS, CDR2 YFSETQ. V was cut by 7 bases and J by 5 bases, with 10 bases left in between.

There are many counts of this clonotype. V gene TRBV28 combines with J gene TRBJ1-1, with 9 bases that match TRBD1. Germline V lookup: CDR1 MDHEN, CDR2 SYDVKM. The V segment lost 4 bases and the J segment 7 bases; nucleotides outside the gene matches: 7. The CDR3 extends over 14 amino acids. The CDR3 region is CASSSGQGRGEAFF. CDR3 DNA: TGTGCCAGCAGTTCGGGACAGGGTCGTGGTGAAGCTTTCTTT. Full variable domain (missing parts from reference TRBV28 and TRBJ1-1): DVKVTQSSRYLVKRTGEKVFLECVQDMDHENMFWYRQDPGLGLRLIYFSYDVKMKEKGDIPEGYSVSREKKERFSLILESASTNQTSMYLCASSSGQGRGEAFFGQGTRLTVV.

This sequence joins TRBV19 and TRBJ1-4; D possibly corresponds to TRBD1 (6 bases). This CDR3 comprises 13 residues. The V and J ends lost 6 bases and 8 bases respectively, with 13 bases between them. CDR1 is LNHDA and CDR2 is SQIVND in the germline V gene (reference sequence). CDR3 nucleotides: TGTGCCAGTAGCCTTCGGGGGCGAGAAAAACTGTTTTTT. Its protein is CASSLRGREKLFF.

About this clonotype: A much larger clone lies one base from this, so it may be a read error. The rearrangement links TRBV30 to TRBJ2-7; 10 positions agree with TRBD1. The germline V gene encodes CDR1 GTSNPN and CDR2 SVGIG (reference sequence). The CDR3 length is 14 residues. The DNA of the CDR3 is TGTGCCTGGAACCGGGACAGGGGAAACTACGGGCAGTACTTC. This gives the protein CAWNRDRGNYGQYF.

The chain joins TRBV18 to TRBJ2-1, with D maybe TRBD1 (6 bases). Germline V lookup: CDR1 KGHSH, CDR2 LQKENI. Trimming took 2 bases from V and 7 from J, leaving 12 bases between them. The CDR3 contains 14 residues. CDR3 coding DNA: TGTGCCAGCTCACCAAATACAGGGTGGAATGAGCAGTTCTTC. It specifies CASSPNTGWNEQFF.

This clonotype was found many times. This chain uses TRBV13 with TRBJ2-5, with 7 nucleotides matching TRBD1. V dropped 5 bases and J dropped 2; count of bases not matched to a gene: 5. The length of the CDR3 is 14 residues. The germline V gene encodes CDR1 PRHDT and CDR2 FYEKMQ (reference sequence). CDR3 sequence (DNA): TGTGCCAGCAGCAACCGGGACAGACAAGAGACCCAGTACTTC. Amino acids: CASSNRDRQETQYF. Supplemented by reference TRBV13 and TRBJ2-5, the full variable domain reads AAGVIQSPRHLIKEKRETATLKCYPIPRHDTVYWYQQGPGQDPQFLISFYEKMQSDKGSIPDRFSAQQFSDYHSELNMSSLELGDSALYFCASSNRDRQETQYFGPGTRLLVL.

V is TRBV19 and J is TRBJ2-7; possibly TRBD1 for D (5 bases). The CDR3 is 12 amino acids. Trimming cost V 5 bases and J 5 bases, with 10 bases left between them. Germline V gene sequence: CDR1 LNHDA, CDR2 SQIVND (reference sequence). This chain's CDR3 is CASSALGDEQYF. The CDR3 DNA reads TGTGCCAGTAGTGCCCTAGGGGACGAGCAGTACTTC. The whole variable domain, remainder taken from reference TRBV19 and TRBJ2-7, is DGGITQSPKYLFRKEGQNVTLSCEQNLNHDAMYWYRQDPGQGLRLIYYSQIVNDFQKGDIAEGYSVSREKKESFPLTVTSAQKNPTAFYLCASSALGDEQYFGPGTRLTVT.

The rearrangement links TRBV30 to TRBJ1-5, with TRBD1 matching over 9 bases. The trim removed 1 base at V and 7 bases at J, leaving 5 bases unmatched. From germline, CDR1 is GTSNPN and CDR2 SVGIG (reference sequence). The CDR3 totals 14 residues. The CDR3 protein is CAWSAGQGGQPQHF. Written as DNA, the CDR3 is TGTGCCTGGAGTGCGGGACAGGGCGGGCAGCCCCAGCATTTT.

This clonotype has a handful of counts. J is TRBJ2-2 and V is TRBV5-1; D gene unclear. The CDR3 loop spans 15 amino acids. Trimming left V 0 bases short and J 2 bases short, with 8 bases between. Germline assignment: CDR1 SGHRS and CDR2 YFSETQ. Here the CDR3 DNA reads TGCGCCAGCAGCTTGGGGGCCCACAACACCGGGGAGCTGTTTTTT. Translated, it gives CASSLGAHNTGELFF.

This clonotype was found many times. V gene TRBV20-1 combines with J gene TRBJ2-1; TRBD2 agrees at 8 bases. The CDR3 runs 14 residues. Germline assignment: CDR1 DFQATT and CDR2 SNEGSKA (reference sequence). The V segment lost 4 bases and the J segment 4 bases; nucleotides outside the gene matches: 6. CDR3 in amino acids: CSAKPGLVYNEQFF. The DNA of the CDR3 is TGCAGTGCTAAACCGGGACTAGTATACAATGAGCAGTTCTTC.

Only a few counts were recorded for this clonotype. Being one base from a much bigger clone, this may be a read error. The rearrangement links TRBV7-2 to TRBJ2-1, with 7 bases lining up with TRBD1. This CDR3 region has 15 residues. Germline assignment: CDR1 SGHTA and CDR2 FQGNSA. CDR3 sequence (DNA): TGTGCCAGCATCAGGACAGGCGAATCCTACAATGAGCAGTCCTTC. It encodes CASIRTGESYNEQSF.

Concerning this clonotype: Just one base apart from a much larger clone, this may be a read error. The CDR3 bases are TGTGCCAGCAGTTTAGGGAGCAGGGCTCTCTACGAGCAGTACTTC. Translation: CASSLGSRALYEQYF. V gene TRBV28 combines with J gene TRBJ2-7; D could derive from TRBD1 or TRBD2 (5 bases each). The CDR3 runs 15 residues. Trimming removed 2 bases at V and 3 bases at J, with 14 bases between. Looked up from germline, CDR1 is MDHEN and CDR2 is SYDVKM.

This clonotype was counted ten times or more. This sequence joins TRBV2 and TRBJ2-2; no firm D call. This CDR3 spans 14 amino acids. Trimming took 7 bases from V and 0 from J, leaving 9 bases between them. Germline V gives CDR1 SNHLY, CDR2 FYNNEI. The CDR3 region has the DNA TGTGCCAGCACTCTGGATACGAACACCGGGGAGCTGTTTTTT. Encoded protein: CASTLDTNTGELFF. Using reference TRBV2 and TRBJ2-2 for the parts outside the CDR3, the full variable domain is EPEVTQTPSHQVTQMGQEVILRCVPISNHLYFYWYRQILGQKVEFLVSFYNNEISEKSEIFDDQFSVERPDGSNFTLKIRSTKLEDSAMYFCASTLDTNTGELFFGEGSRLTVL.

This clonotype was observed a few times. Being one base from a much bigger clone, this may be a read error. The V call is TRBV28, the J call TRBJ2-1; D unclear. Germline lookup yields CDR1 MDHEN and CDR2 SYDVKM. This CDR3 comprises 12 residues. CDR3 region: CASSLGENEQLF. CDR3 coding DNA: TGTGCCAGCAGTTTAGGGGAAAATGAGCAGCTCTTC. Filled out from reference TRBV28 and TRBJ2-1, the complete variable domain reads DVKVTQSSRYLVKRTGEKVFLECVQDMDHENMFWYRQDPGLGLRLIYFSYDVKMKEKGDIPEGYSVSREKKERFSLILESASTNQTSMYLCASSLGENEQLFGPGTRLTVL.

The V call is TRBV4-2, the J call TRBJ1-6; D remains unclear. This CDR3 region has 11 residues. V was trimmed by 2 bases and J by 9 bases, leaving 2 bases between them. The germline V gene encodes CDR1 LGHNA and CDR2 YNFKEQ. The DNA for the CDR3 is TGTGCCAGCAGCCAACCTTCACCCCTCCACTTT. This translates into CASSQPSPLHF.

At least ten counts were recorded for this clonotype. V usage is TRBV20-1 and J usage is TRBJ2-7; TRBD2 matches 12 bases. Trimming at V came to 1 base and at J to 4 bases, leaving 5 bases not matched to a gene. CDR3 length equals 15 residues. CDR1 and CDR2 from the germline V gene are DFQATT and SNEGSKA (reference sequence). CDR3 DNA sequence: TGCAGTGCTAGAGTACCCACTAGCGGGAGGTACGAGCAGTACTTC. Protein product: CSARVPTSGRYEQYF.

This clonotype was observed at least ten times. V is TRBV28 and J is TRBJ2-2; the D gene is possibly TRBD2 (5 bases). In germline, CDR1 is MDHEN, CDR2 SYDVKM. This CDR3 contains 15 residues. Trimming shortened V by 3 bases and J by 5 bases, and 13 bases separated the two germline ends. CDR3 in amino acids: CASSFGFRGTGELFF. As DNA, the CDR3 is TGTGCCAGCAGTTTCGGTTTTCGGGGAACCGGGGAGCTGTTTTTT.

The chain links TRBV20-1 to TRBJ2-1, with TRBD2 as a possible D gene (5 bases). CDR1 is DFQATT, CDR2 SNEGSKA, per germline (reference sequence). V was pared by 3 bases and J by 7 bases, with 16 bases between. The CDR3 covers 14 residues. In nucleotides, the CDR3 is TGCAGTGCTAGTTCCCTACTAGTCGAGAATGAGCAGTTCTTC. Amino acid sequence: CSASSLLVENEQFF.

The V and J genes are TRBV19 and TRBJ2-2; TRBD2 aligns across 9 bases. The CDR3 loop spans 18 amino acids. V gave up 4 bases and J gave up 4 bases; unmatched junction bases: 13. In germline, CDR1 is LNHDA, CDR2 SQIVND (reference sequence). The CDR3 DNA sequence: TGTGCCAGTAGTACCCGACTAGCGGAGACGATCAGCACCGGGGAGCTGTTTTTT. Translating it yields CASSTRLAETISTGELFF.

This clonotype was seen repeatedly, ten times or more. The V gene is TRBV20-1, the J gene TRBJ1-1, with D hard to call. The ends were cut back, 0 bases at V and 1 base at J, with 6 bases in the middle. The CDR3 consists of 13 residues. Germline lookup yields CDR1 DFQATT and CDR2 SNEGSKA (reference sequence). Here the CDR3 DNA reads TGCAGTGCTAGAGATGGGTCGAACACTGAAGCTTTCTTT. This translates into CSARDGSNTEAFF.

This sequence joins TRBV4-2 and TRBJ2-2; 9 bases fit TRBD2. The junction had 5 bases not matched to a gene; V was cut back by 1 base and J by 5 bases. CDR1 and CDR2 from the germline V gene are LGHNA and YNFKEQ. This CDR3 has 16 residues. The CDR3 loop reads CASSQAWREGTGELFF. CDR3 DNA: TGTGCCAGCAGCCAAGCATGGCGGGAGGGAACCGGGGAGCTGTTTTTT.

The rearrangement uses TRBV7-9 and TRBJ2-5, with D hard to call. Per the germline V gene, CDR1 is SEHNR and CDR2 is FQNEAQ (reference sequence). CDR3 length equals 12 residues. V lost 0 bases and J 4 bases, leaving 3 bases between the germline ends. CDR3 loop: CASSLAPETQYF. The DNA for the CDR3 is TGTGCCAGCAGCTTAGCGCCAGAGACCCAGTACTTC.